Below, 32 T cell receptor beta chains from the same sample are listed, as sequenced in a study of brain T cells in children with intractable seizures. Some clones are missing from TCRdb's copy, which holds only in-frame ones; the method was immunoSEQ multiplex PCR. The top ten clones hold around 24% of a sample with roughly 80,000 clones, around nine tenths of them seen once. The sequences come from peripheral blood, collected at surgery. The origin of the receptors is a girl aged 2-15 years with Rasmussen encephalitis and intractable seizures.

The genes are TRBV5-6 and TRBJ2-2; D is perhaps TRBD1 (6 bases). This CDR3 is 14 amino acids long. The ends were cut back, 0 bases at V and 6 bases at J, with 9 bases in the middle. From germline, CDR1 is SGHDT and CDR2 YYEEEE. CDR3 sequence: CASSLGGTPGELFF. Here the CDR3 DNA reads TGTGCCAGCAGCTTGGGAGGGACACCCGGGGAGCTGTTTTTT.

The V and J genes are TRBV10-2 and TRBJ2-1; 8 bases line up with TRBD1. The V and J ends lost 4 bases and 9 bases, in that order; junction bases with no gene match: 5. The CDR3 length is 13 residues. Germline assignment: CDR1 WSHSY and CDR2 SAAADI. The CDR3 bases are TGCGCCAGCAGTGTGACCCAGGGGGCTGAGCAGTTCTTC. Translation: CASSVTQGAEQFF.

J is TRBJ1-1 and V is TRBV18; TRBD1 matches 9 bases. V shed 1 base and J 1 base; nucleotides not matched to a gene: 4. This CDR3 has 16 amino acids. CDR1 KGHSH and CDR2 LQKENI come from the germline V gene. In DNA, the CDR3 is TGTGCCAGCTCACCACTGCCGGGACAGGGGAACACTGAAGCTTTCTTT. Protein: CASSPLPGQGNTEAFF.

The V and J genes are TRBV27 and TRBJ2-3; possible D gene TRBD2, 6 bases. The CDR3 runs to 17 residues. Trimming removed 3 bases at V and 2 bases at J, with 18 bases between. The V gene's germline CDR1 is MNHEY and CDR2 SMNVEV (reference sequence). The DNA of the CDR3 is TGTGCCAGCAGTTTCTTGGGGGGAGGACTTAACACAGATACGCAGTATTTT. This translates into CASSFLGGGLNTDTQYF.

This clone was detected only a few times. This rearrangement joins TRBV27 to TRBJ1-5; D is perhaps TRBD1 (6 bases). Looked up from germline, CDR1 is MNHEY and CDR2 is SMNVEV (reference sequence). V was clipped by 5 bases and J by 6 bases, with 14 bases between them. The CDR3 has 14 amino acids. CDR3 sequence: CASSNPGVTQPQHF. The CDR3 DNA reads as TGTGCCAGCAGTAATCCAGGGGTCACTCAGCCCCAGCATTTT.

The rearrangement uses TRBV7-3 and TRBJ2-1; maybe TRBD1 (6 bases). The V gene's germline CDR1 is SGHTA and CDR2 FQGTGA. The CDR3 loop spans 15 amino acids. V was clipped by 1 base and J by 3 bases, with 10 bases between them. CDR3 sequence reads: CASSLKPGVYNEQFF. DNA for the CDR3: TGTGCCAGCAGCTTAAAGCCAGGGGTCTACAATGAGCAGTTCTTC.

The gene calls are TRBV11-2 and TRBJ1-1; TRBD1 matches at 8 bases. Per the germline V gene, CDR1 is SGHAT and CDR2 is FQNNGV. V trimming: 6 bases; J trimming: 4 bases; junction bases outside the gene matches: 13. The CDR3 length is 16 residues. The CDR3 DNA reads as TGTGCCAGCAGACTGGATTCGACAGGGGTGTTCACTGAAGCTTTCTTT. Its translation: CASRLDSTGVFTEAFF.

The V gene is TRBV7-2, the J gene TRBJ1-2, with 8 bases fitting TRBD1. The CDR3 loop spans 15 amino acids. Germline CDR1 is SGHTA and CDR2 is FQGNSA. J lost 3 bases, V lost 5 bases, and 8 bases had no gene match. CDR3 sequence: CASSADRGPYYGYTF. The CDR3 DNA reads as TGTGCCAGCAGCGCAGACAGGGGCCCTTACTATGGCTACACCTTC.

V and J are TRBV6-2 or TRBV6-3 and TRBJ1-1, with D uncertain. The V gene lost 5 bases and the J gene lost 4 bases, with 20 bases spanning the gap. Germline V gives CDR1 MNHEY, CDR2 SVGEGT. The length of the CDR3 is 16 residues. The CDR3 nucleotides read TGTGCCAGCAGTGCTCAGCCGGGATTAGGAGGCACTGAAGCTTTCTTT. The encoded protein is CASSAQPGLGGTEAFF.

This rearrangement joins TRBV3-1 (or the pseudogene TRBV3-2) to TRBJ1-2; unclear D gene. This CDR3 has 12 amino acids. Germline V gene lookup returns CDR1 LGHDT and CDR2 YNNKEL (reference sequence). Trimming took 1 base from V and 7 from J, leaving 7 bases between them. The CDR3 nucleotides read TGTGCCAGCAGCCAAGTGACCGGTGGCTACACCTTC. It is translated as CASSQVTGGYTF.

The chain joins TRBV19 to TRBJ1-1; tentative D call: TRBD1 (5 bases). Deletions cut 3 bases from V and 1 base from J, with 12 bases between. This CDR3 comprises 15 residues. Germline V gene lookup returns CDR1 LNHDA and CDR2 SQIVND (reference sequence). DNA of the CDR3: TGTGCCAGTAGTATCTGGGGACGGACGAACACTGAAGCTTTCTTT. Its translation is CASSIWGRTNTEAFF.

The DNA for the CDR3 is TGTGCCAGCAGCTTGGGCGTCATTGGCGGGGCCAACCCCGGGGAGCTGTTTTTT. Its translation: CASSLGVIGGANPGELFF. The V and J genes are TRBV5-4 and TRBJ2-2, with D possibly matching TRBD2 (6 bases). The CDR3 spans 18 residues. Germline CDR1 SGHNT, CDR2 YYREEE (reference sequence). Trimming removed 0 bases at V and 6 bases at J, with 21 bases between.

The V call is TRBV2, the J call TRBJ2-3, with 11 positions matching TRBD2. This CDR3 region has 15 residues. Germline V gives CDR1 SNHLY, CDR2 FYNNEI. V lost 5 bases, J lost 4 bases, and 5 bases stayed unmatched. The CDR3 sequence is CASSPTSGNPDTQYF. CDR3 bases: TGTGCCAGCAGTCCGACTAGCGGGAACCCAGATACGCAGTATTTT. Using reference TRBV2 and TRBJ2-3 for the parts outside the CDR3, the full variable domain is EPEVTQTPSHQVTQMGQEVILRCVPISNHLYFYWYRQILGQKVEFLVSFYNNEISEKSEIFDDQFSVERPDGSNFTLKIRSTKLEDSAMYFCASSPTSGNPDTQYFGPGTRLTVL.

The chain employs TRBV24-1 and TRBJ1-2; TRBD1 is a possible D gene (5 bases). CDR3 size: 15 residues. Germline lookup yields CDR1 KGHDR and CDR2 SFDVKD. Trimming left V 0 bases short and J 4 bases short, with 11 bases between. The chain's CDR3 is CATSDLRDGIYGYTF. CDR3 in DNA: TGTGCCACCAGTGATTTGCGGGACGGTATCTATGGCTACACCTTC.

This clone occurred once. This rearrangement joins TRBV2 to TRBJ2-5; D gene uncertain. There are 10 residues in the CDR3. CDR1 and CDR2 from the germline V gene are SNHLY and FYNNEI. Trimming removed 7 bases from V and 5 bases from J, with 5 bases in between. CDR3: CASNGETQYF. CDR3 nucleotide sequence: TGTGCCAGCAACGGGGAGACCCAGTACTTC.

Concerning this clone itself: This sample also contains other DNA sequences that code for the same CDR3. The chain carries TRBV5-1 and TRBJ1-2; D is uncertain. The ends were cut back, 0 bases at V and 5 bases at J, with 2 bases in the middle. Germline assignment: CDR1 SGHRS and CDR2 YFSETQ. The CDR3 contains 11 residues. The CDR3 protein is CASSLGYGYTF. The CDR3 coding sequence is TGCGCCAGCAGCTTGGGTTATGGCTACACCTTC. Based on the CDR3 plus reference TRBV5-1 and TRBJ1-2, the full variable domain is KAGVTQTPRYLIKTRGQQVTLSCSPISGHRSVSWYQQTPGQGLQFLFEYFSETQRNKGNFPGRFSGRQFSNSRSEMNVSTLELGDSALYLCASSLGYGYTFGSGTRLTVV.

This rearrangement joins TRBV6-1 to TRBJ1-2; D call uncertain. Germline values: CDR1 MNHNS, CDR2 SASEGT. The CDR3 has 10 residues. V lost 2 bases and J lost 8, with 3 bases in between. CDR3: CASSEWGYTF. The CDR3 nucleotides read TGTGCCAGCAGTGAATGGGGCTACACCTTC.

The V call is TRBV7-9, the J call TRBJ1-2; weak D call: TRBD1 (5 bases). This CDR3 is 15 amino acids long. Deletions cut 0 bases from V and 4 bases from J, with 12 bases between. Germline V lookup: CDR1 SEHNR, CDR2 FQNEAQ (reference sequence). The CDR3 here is CASSLAGKTVYGYTF. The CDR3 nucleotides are TGTGCCAGCAGCTTAGCGGGGAAGACAGTCTATGGCTACACCTTC.

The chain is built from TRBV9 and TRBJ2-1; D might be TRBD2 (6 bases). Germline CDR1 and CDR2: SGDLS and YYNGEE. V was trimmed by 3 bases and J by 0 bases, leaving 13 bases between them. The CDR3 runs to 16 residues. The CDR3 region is CASSAYSGVSYNEQFF. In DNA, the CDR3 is TGTGCCAGCAGCGCTTACTCGGGAGTCTCCTACAATGAGCAGTTCTTC.

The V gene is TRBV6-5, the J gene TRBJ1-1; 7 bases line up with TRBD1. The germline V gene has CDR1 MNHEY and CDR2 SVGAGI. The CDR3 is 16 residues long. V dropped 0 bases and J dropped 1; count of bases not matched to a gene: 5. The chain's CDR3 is CASSYSTGRPNTEAFF. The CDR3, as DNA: TGTGCCAGCAGTTACTCGACAGGGAGACCGAACACTGAAGCTTTCTTT.

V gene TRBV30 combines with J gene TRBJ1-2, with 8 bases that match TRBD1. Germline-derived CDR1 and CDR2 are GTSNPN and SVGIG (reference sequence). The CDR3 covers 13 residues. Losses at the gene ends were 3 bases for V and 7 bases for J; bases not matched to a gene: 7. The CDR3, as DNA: TGTGCCTGGAGCGGACAGGGAGTTTCTGGCTACACCTTC. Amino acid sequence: CAWSGQGVSGYTF.

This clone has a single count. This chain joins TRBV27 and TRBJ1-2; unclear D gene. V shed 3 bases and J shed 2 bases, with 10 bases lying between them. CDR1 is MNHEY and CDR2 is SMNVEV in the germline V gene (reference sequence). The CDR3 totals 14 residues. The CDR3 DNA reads TGTGCCAGCAGTTTGAAGGGTGCCAACTATGGCTACACCTTC. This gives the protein CASSLKGANYGYTF.

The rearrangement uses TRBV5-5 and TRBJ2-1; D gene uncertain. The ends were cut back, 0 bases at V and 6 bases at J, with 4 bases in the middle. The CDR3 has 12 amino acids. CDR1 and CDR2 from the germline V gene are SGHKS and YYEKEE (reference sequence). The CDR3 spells CASSLASNEQFF. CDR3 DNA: TGTGCCAGCAGCTTGGCTAGCAATGAGCAGTTCTTC.

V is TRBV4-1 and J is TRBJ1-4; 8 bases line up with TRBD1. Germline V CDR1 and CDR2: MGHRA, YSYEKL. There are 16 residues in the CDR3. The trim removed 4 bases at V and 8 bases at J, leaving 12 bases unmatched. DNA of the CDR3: TGCGCCAGCAGCCCGAAATGGACAGGGATACGAGAAAAACTGTTTTTT. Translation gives CASSPKWTGIREKLFF.

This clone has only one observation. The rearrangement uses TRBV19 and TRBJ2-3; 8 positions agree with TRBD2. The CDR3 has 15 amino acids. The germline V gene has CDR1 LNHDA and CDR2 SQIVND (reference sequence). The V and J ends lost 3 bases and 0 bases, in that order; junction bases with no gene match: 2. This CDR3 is CASSMTSVSTDTQYF. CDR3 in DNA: TGTGCCAGTAGTATGACTAGCGTAAGCACAGATACGCAGTATTTT.

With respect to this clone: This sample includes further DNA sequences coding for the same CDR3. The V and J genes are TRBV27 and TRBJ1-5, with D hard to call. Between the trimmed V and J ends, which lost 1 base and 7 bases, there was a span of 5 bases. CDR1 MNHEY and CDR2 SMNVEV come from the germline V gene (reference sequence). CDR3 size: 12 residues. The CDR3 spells CASSLYGQPQHF. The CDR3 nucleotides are TGTGCCAGCAGTTTATACGGGCAGCCCCAGCATTTT.

The CDR3 region is CAIGQPPTYEQYF. CDR3 nucleotides: TGTGCCATCGGACAGCCTCCAACCTACGAGCAGTACTTC. The chain recombines TRBV7-6 with TRBJ2-7; D perhaps matches TRBD1 (6 bases). Between the trimmed V and J ends, which lost 10 bases and 2 bases, there was a span of 15 bases. The CDR3 length is 13 residues. Germline V gives CDR1 SGHVS, CDR2 FNYEAQ.

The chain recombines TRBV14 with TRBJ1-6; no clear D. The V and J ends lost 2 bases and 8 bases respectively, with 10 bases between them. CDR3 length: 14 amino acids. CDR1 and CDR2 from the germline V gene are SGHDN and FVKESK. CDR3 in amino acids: CASSQLDGYSPLHF. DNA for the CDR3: TGTGCCAGCAGCCAACTTGACGGCTATTCACCCCTCCACTTT.

The CDR3 protein is CASSLDPSQGHETQYF. The CDR3 bases are TGTGCCAGCAGCTTAGATCCCAGCCAGGGACACGAGACCCAGTACTTC. V is TRBV11-3 and J is TRBJ2-5; perhaps TRBD1 as D (6 bases). Deletions cut 0 bases from V and 5 bases from J, with 16 bases between. Germline CDR1 reads SGHNT; CDR2 reads YENEEA. The CDR3 has 16 residues.

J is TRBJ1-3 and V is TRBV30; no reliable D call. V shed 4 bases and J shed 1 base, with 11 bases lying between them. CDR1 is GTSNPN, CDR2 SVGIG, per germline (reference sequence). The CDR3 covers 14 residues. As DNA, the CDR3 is TGTGCCTGGACCACGCAAATATCTGGAAACACCATATATTTT. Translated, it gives CAWTTQISGNTIYF.

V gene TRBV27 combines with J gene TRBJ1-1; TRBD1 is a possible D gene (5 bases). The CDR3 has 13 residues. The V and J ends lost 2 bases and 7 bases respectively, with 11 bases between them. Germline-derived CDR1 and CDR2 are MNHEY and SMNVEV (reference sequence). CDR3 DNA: TGTGCCAGCAGTTTAGCCAGGGAGTATGAAGCTTTCTTT. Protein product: CASSLAREYEAFF.

The CDR3 nucleotides are TGTGCCAGTAGTATAGTACGGAACAATCAGCCCCAGCATTTT. Translation: CASSIVRNNQPQHF. The chain carries TRBV19 and TRBJ1-5; no firm D call. CDR1 LNHDA and CDR2 SQIVND come from the germline V gene (reference sequence). V lost 1 base, J lost 3 bases, and 7 bases lay in between. This CDR3 is 14 amino acids long.